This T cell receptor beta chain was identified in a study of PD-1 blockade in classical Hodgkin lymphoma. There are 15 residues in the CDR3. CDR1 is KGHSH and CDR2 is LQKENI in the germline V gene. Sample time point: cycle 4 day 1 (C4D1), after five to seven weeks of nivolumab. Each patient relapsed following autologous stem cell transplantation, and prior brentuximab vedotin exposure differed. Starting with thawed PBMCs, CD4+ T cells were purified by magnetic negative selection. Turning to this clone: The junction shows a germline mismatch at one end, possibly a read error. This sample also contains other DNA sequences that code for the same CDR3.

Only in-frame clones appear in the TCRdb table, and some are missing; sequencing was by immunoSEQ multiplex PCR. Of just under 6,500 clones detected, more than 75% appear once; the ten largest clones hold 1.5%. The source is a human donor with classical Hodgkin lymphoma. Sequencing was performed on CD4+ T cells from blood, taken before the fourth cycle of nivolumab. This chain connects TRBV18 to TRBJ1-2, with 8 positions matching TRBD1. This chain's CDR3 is CASSPGTGVNYGYTF. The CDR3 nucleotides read TGTGCTAGCTCACCAGGGACAGGAGTTAACTATGGCTACACCTTC.